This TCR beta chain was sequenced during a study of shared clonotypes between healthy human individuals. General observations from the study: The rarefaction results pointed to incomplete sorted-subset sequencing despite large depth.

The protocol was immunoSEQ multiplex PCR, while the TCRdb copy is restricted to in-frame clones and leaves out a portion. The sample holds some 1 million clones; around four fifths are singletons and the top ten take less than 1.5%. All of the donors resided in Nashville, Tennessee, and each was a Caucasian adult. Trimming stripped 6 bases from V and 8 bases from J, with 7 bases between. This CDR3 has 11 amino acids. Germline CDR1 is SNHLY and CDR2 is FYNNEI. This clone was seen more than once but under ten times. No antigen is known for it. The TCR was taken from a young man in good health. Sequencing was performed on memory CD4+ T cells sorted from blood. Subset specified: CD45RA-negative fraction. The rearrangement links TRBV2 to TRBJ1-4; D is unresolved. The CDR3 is CASRIVEKLFF. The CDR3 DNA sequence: TGTGCCAGCAGGATAGTAGAAAAACTGTTTTTT.